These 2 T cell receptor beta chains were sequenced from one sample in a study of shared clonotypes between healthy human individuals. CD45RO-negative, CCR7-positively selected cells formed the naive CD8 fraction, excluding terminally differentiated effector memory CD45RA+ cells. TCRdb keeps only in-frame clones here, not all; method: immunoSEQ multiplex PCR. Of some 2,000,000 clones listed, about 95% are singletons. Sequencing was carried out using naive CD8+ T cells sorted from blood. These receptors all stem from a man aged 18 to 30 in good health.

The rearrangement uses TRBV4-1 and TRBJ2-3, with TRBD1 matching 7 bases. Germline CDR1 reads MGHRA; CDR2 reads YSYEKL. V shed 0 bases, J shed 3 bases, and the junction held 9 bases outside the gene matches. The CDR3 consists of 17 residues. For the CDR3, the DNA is TGCGCCAGCAGCCAAGACTACAGGGGCTTATTAACAGATACGCAGTATTTT. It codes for CASSQDYRGLLTDTQYF.

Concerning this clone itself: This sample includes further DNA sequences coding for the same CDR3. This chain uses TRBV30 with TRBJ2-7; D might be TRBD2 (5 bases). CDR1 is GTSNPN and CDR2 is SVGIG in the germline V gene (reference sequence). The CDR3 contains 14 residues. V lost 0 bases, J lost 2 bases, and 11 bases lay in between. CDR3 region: CAWSVMAGAYEQYF. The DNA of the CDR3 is TGTGCCTGGAGTGTAATGGCGGGTGCCTACGAGCAGTACTTC.